The 17 T cell receptor beta chains presented below share a single source sample, sequenced in a study of T cell responses to AZD1222 COVID-19 vaccine. Libraries were prepared by immunoSEQ multiplex PCR; TCRdb keeps only in-frame clonotypes and omits some of them. Here the sample spans 95,000 to 150,000 clones, almost 95% being singletons. The starting material was peripheral blood, obtained on day 0 of AZD1222 vaccination. Receptor source: an adult in good health.

The rearrangement uses TRBV19 and TRBJ2-7; TRBD2 matches at 15 bases. Trimming cost V 3 bases and J 0 bases; bases outside gene matches: 9. The CDR3 consists of 19 residues. The germline gives CDR1 LNHDA, CDR2 SQIVND (reference sequence). The CDR3 region is CASSMGGLAGGSSSYEQYV. DNA of the CDR3: TGTGCCAGTAGTATGGGGGGACTAGCGGGAGGTTCTAGCTCCTACGAGCAGTACGTC.

The rearrangement links TRBV4-2 to TRBJ1-5; unclear D gene. Trimming took off 1 base at V and 0 bases at J, with 10 bases between the two ends. CDR3 length equals 16 residues. CDR1 is LGHNA, CDR2 YNFKEQ, per germline. CDR3: CASSQGGRASNQPQHF. In DNA form, the CDR3 reads TGTGCCAGCAGCCAAGGAGGAAGAGCTAGCAATCAGCCCCAGCATTTT.

This clone is judged medium-sized (0.01 to 0.1%). The chain uses TRBV9 and TRBJ1-2, with 7 nucleotides matching TRBD1. CDR1 is SGDLS, CDR2 YYNGEE, per germline. V trimming: 3 bases; J trimming: 0 bases; junction bases outside the gene matches: 2. This CDR3 has 14 amino acids. The CDR3, as DNA: TGTGCCAGCAGCGCAGGGACAGCTAACTATGGCTACACCTTC. Translation: CASSAGTANYGYTF. Full variable domain (remainder filled in from reference TRBV9 and TRBJ1-2): DSGVTQTPKHLITATGQRVTLRCSPRSGDLSVYWYQQSLDQGLQFLIQYYNGEERAKGNILERFSAQQFPDLHSELNLSSLELGDSALYFCASSAGTANYGYTFGSGTRLTVV.

The rearrangement joins TRBV18 to TRBJ1-4; 7 nucleotides align to TRBD1. Trimming at V came to 3 bases and at J to 2 bases, leaving 3 bases not matched to a gene. The germline gives CDR1 KGHSH, CDR2 LQKENI. This CDR3 has 15 residues. CDR3 loop: CASSPLTGTNEKLFF. The DNA of the CDR3 is TGTGCCAGCTCACCCCTGACAGGGACTAATGAAAAACTGTTTTTT.

The chain couples TRBV19 to TRBJ1-3; D ambiguous. The germline gives CDR1 LNHDA, CDR2 SQIVND (reference sequence). V shed 5 bases and J shed 0 bases, with 14 bases lying between them. The CDR3 runs 16 residues. CDR3 nucleotide sequence: TGTGCCAGTAGTCTCCCTGAGTCCAGCTCTGGAAACACCATATATTTT. This gives the protein CASSLPESSSGNTIYF.

The gene calls are TRBV4-2 and TRBJ1-2; tentatively, D is TRBD1 (6 bases). Germline CDR1 reads LGHNA; CDR2 reads YNFKEQ. The length of the CDR3 is 14 residues. V was trimmed by 1 base and J by 4 bases, leaving 10 bases between them. The CDR3 region has the DNA TGTGCCAGCAGCCAAGGACAGGCTGCCTATGGCTACACCTTC. It yields the protein CASSQGQAAYGYTF.

J is TRBJ1-5 and V is TRBV5-1, with D uncertain. Trimming pared 3 bases from V and 6 bases from J, leaving 10 bases between. The CDR3 loop spans 13 amino acids. From germline, CDR1 is SGHRS and CDR2 YFSETQ. CDR3 loop: CASSSMSGQPQHF. CDR3 DNA sequence: TGCGCCAGCAGCTCTATGTCAGGTCAGCCCCAGCATTTT.

The V gene is TRBV28, the J gene TRBJ1-2, with TRBD1 matching over 8 bases. Trimming cost V 6 bases and J 10 bases; bases outside gene matches: 10. Germline CDR1 is MDHEN and CDR2 is SYDVKM. This CDR3 is built from 13 residues. CDR3 protein: CASSRQGPEDYTF. CDR3 nucleotide sequence: TGTGCCAGCAGCAGACAGGGGCCGGAGGACTACACCTTC.

V usage is TRBV5-4 and J usage is TRBJ1-1; 12 bases agree with TRBD1. The germline V gene has CDR1 SGHNT and CDR2 YYREEE (reference sequence). The CDR3 sequence is 14 residues long. V lost 0 bases and J lost 10; bases outside the gene matches: 4. CDR3: CASSLAGTGGIAFF. As DNA, the CDR3 is TGTGCCAGCAGCTTGGCGGGGACAGGGGGCATAGCTTTCTTT.

The chain couples TRBV3-1 (or the pseudogene TRBV3-2) to TRBJ1-2; unclear D gene. The V and J ends lost 4 bases and 3 bases respectively, with 12 bases between them. The CDR3 covers 14 residues. Germline CDR1 LGHDT, CDR2 YNNKEL (reference sequence). DNA of the CDR3: TGTGCCAGCAGCCCCGTCGGGGTTGACTATGGCTACACCTTC. Protein: CASSPVGVDYGYTF.

V usage is TRBV29-1 and J usage is TRBJ2-2; D may be TRBD1 (5 bases). V was pared by 5 bases and J by 7 bases, with 20 bases between. Germline V gene lookup returns CDR1 SQVTM and CDR2 ANQGSEA. CDR3 size: 15 residues. CDR3 in DNA: TGCAGCGTTTCCGTCGACAGTTCCGTCGGCGGGGAGCTGTTTTTT. Its translation: CSVSVDSSVGGELFF.

The rearrangement links TRBV18 to TRBJ1-1; D gene unclear. V was clipped by 3 bases and J by 8 bases, with 22 bases between them. The CDR3 covers 16 residues. CDR1 and CDR2 from the germline V gene are KGHSH and LQKENI. In DNA form, the CDR3 reads TGTGCCAGCTCACCGGCGAGGAGTAGCGGCTTTGGCGAAGCTTTCTTT. Translating gives CASSPARSSGFGEAFF.

The chain recombines TRBV27 with TRBJ1-4; no definite D call. Looked up from germline, CDR1 is MNHEY and CDR2 is SMNVEV (reference sequence). The CDR3 spans 15 residues. V gave up 0 bases and J gave up 3 bases, with 8 bases separating them. CDR3 amino acids: CASSLSRRANEKLFF. The CDR3 DNA sequence: TGTGCCAGCAGTTTATCCCGGAGAGCTAATGAAAAACTGTTTTTT.

In this sample, this clone turned up once. The V gene is TRBV19, the J gene TRBJ2-1, with 14 bases aligning to TRBD2. The CDR3 loop spans 14 amino acids. Germline V gives CDR1 LNHDA, CDR2 SQIVND (reference sequence). The trim removed 7 bases at V and 9 bases at J, leaving 5 bases unmatched. The CDR3 nucleotides are TGTGCCAGTATCTCAGGACTAGCGGGGGGTGAGCAGTTCTTC. Encoded protein: CASISGLAGGEQFF.

The chain carries TRBV6-5 and TRBJ1-1, with no clear D. This CDR3 is 11 amino acids long. The germline V gene has CDR1 MNHEY and CDR2 SVGAGI. V was shortened by 6 bases and J by 3 bases, with 5 bases between the two germline ends. This CDR3 is CASRDYTEAFF. Written as DNA, the CDR3 is TGTGCCAGCAGGGATTACACTGAAGCTTTCTTT.

This chain joins TRBV11-2 and TRBJ1-1, with D unclear. Per germline, CDR1 SGHAT and CDR2 FQNNGV. The CDR3 consists of 15 residues. Trimming shortened V by 7 bases and J by 1 base, and 16 bases separated the two germline ends. As DNA, the CDR3 is TGTGCCAGCACCCCTATCCTCGCGGGGAACACTGAAGCTTTCTTT. This encodes CASTPILAGNTEAFF.

The rearrangement links TRBV5-6 to TRBJ2-1, with 13 nucleotides matching TRBD2. The CDR3 loop spans 18 amino acids. V lost 0 bases and J lost 4; bases outside the gene matches: 7. Germline values: CDR1 SGHDT, CDR2 YYEEEE. The CDR3 is CASSLAAGLAGVYNEQFF. CDR3 sequence (DNA): TGTGCCAGCAGCTTGGCCGCTGGACTAGCGGGAGTGTACAATGAGCAGTTCTTC.